The T cell receptor (beta chain) described here comes from a study of identical twins. Study conclusions and caveats: For monozygotic twins, models underestimated out-of-frame TCR alpha sharing.

Germline-derived CDR1 and CDR2 are LGHNA and YSLEER. The CDR3 runs to 16 residues. The J segment lost 5 bases and the V segment lost 0 bases, leaving 4 bases of the junction unmatched. A note on this clonotype: Antigen: not known.

TCRdb itself ran the 5' RACE reads through MiXCR, one entry per CDR3 protein. Here the sample spans fewer than 550,000 distinct CDR3 sequences, approximately 15% being singletons. Every one of the donors was a healthy Caucasian. This sample also belongs to another study, concerning yellow fever vaccine responses in identical twins.

Material for sequencing was CD4+ T cells sorted from blood. The TCR originated in a young woman in good health. This chain uses TRBV4-3 with TRBJ2-2, with 9 bases fitting TRBD2. The CDR3 DNA is TGCGCCAGCAGCCAAGAGCCTAGCGGGGTAACCGGGGAGCTGTTTTTT. This gives the protein CASSQEPSGVTGELFF.